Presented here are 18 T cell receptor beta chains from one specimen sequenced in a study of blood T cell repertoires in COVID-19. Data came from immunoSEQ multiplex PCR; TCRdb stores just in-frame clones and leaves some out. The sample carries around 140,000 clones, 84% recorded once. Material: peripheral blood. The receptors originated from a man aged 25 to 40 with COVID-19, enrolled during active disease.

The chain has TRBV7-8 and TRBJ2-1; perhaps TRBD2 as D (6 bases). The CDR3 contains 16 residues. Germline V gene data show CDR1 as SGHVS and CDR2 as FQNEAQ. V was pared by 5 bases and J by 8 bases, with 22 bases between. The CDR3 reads CASSLSAGLIHDEQFF. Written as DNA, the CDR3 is TGTGCCAGCAGCCTCTCAGCGGGTTTAATCCACGATGAGCAGTTCTTC.

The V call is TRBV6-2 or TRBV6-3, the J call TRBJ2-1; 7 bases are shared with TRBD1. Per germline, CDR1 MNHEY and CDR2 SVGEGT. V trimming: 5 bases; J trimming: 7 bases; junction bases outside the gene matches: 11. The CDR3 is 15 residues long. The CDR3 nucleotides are TGTGCCAGCAGTCTGCCCCGAGACAGGGTTAATGAGCAGTTCTTC. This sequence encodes CASSLPRDRVNEQFF.

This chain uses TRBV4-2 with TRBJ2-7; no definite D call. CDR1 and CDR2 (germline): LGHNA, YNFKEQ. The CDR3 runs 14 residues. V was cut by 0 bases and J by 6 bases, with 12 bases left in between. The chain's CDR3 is CASSQEQVLREQYF. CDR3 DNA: TGTGCCAGCAGCCAAGAACAAGTCCTTCGCGAGCAGTACTTC.

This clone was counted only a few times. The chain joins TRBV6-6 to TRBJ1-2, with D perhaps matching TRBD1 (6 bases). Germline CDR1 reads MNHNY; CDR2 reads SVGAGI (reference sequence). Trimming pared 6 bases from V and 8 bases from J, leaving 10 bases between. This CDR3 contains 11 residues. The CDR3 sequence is CASRNRDGYTF. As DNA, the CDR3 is TGTGCCAGCAGGAACAGGGACGGCTACACCTTC.

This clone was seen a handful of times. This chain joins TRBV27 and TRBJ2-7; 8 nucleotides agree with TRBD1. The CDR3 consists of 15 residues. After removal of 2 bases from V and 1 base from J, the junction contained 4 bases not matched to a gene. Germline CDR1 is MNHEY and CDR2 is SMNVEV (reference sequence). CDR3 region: CASSLTQGASYEQYF. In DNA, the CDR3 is TGTGCCAGCAGTTTAACCCAGGGGGCATCCTACGAGCAGTACTTC.

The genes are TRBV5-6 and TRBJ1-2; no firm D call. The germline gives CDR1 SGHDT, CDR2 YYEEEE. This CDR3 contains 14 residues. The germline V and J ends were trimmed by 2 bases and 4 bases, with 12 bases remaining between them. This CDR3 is CASSLSLTGYGYTF. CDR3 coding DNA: TGTGCCAGCAGCTTAAGTCTAACCGGCTATGGCTACACCTTC.

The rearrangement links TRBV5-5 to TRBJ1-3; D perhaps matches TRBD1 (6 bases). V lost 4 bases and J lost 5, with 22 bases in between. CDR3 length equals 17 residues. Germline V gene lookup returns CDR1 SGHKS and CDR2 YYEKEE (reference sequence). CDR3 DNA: TGTGCCAGCAGCCCGCCCTCGATTACAGGGTGGAGAAACACCATATATTTT. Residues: CASSPPSITGWRNTIYF.

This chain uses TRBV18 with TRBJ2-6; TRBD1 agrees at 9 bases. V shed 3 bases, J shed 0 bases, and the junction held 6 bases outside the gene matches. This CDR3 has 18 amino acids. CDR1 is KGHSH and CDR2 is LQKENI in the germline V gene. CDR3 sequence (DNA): TGTGCCAGCTCACCCCCCGGGACAGGGTACTCTGGGGCCAACGTCCTGACTTTC. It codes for CASSPPGTGYSGANVLTF.

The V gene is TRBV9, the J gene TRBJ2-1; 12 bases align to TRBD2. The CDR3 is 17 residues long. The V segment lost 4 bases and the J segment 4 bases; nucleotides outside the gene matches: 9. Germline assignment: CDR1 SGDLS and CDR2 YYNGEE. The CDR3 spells CASSLRLAGEGYNEQFF. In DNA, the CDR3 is TGTGCCAGCAGCCTTAGACTAGCGGGAGAGGGTTACAATGAGCAGTTCTTC.

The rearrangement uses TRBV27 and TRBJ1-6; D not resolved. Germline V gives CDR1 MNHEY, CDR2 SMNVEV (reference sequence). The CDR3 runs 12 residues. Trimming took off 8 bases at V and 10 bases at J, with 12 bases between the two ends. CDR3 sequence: CASRSGESPLHF. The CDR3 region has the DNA TGTGCCAGCCGGTCGGGTGAATCACCCCTCCACTTT.

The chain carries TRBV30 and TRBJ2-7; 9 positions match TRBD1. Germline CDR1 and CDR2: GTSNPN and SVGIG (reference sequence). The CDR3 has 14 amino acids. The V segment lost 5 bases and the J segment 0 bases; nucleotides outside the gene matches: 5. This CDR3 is CAWAGTGNSYEQYF. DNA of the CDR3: TGTGCCTGGGCCGGGACAGGGAACTCCTACGAGCAGTACTTC.

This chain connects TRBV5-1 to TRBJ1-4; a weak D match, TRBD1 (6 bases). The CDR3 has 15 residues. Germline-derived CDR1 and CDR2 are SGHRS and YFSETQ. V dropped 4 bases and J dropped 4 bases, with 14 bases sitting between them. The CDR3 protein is CASSEPQGFNEKLFF. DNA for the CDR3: TGCGCCAGCAGCGAACCACAGGGTTTTAATGAAAAACTGTTTTTT.

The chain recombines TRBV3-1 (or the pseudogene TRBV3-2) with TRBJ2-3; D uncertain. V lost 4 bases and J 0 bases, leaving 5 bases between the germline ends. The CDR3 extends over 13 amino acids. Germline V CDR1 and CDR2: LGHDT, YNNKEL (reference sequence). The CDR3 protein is CASSLSSTDTQYF. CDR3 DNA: TGTGCCAGCAGCCTCTCTAGCACAGATACGCAGTATTTT.

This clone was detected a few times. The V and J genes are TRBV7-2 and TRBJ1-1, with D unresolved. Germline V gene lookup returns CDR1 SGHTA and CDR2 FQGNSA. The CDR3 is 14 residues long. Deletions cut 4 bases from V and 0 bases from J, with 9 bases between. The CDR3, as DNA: TGTGCCAGCAGCTCCTCTGCGGTGAACACTGAAGCTTTCTTT. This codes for CASSSSAVNTEAFF.

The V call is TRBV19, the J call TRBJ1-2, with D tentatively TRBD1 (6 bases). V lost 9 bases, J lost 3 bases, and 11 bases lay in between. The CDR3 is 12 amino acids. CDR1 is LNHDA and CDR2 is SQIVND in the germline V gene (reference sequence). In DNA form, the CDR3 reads TGTGCCAGCCGTGACAGGTACTATGGCTACACCTTC. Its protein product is CASRDRYYGYTF.

The CDR3 region is CASSYSSGTGGETQYF. The CDR3 DNA is TGTGCCAGCAGTTACTCCTCCGGGACAGGGGGGGAGACCCAGTACTTC. The chain links TRBV6-5 to TRBJ2-5; the match to TRBD1 covers 11 bases. CDR1 is MNHEY and CDR2 is SVGAGI in the germline V gene. This CDR3 is 16 amino acids long. After removal of 0 bases from V and 5 bases from J, the junction contained 5 bases not matched to a gene.

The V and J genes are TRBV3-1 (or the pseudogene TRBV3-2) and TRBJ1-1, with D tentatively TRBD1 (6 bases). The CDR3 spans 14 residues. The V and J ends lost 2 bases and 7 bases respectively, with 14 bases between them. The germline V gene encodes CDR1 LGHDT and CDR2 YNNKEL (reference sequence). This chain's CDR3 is CASSQRTDESEAFF. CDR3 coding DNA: TGTGCCAGCAGCCAACGGACAGACGAAAGTGAAGCTTTCTTT.

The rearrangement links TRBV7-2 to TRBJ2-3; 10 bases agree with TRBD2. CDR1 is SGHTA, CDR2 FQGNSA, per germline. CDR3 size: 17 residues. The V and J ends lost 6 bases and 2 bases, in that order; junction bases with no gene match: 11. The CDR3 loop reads CASSPRTSGPNTDTQYF. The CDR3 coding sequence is TGTGCCAGCAGTCCGCGGACTAGCGGCCCTAACACAGATACGCAGTATTTT.